The 29 T cell receptor beta chains given below trace back to one sample, sequenced in a study of shared clonotypes between healthy human individuals. Sequencing was performed with immunoSEQ multiplex PCR; in TCRdb, only in-frame clones are kept and a portion is missing. The table records about 450,000 clones, more than 75% of them present only once. The material sequenced was PBMCs. These receptors were obtained from a middle-aged woman in good health. Some clones in this sample may be carry-over from other donors' samples.

This chain connects TRBV5-5 to TRBJ2-7, with 7 bases aligning to TRBD1. The CDR3 is 12 residues long. V lost 4 bases to trimming and J lost 5 bases; unmatched junction nucleotides: 3. Germline-derived CDR1 and CDR2 are SGHKS and YYEKEE (reference sequence). The CDR3 DNA follows: TGTGCCAGCAGCACGACAGGGCACGAGCAGTACTTC. It codes for CASSTTGHEQYF.

The rearrangement links TRBV7-2 to TRBJ2-7, with 11 bases that match TRBD2. V trimming: 0 bases; J trimming: 6 bases; junction bases outside the gene matches: 4. The CDR3 contains 15 residues. Germline loops: CDR1 SGHTA, CDR2 FQGNSA. This chain's CDR3 is CASSLASGRAAEQYF. The CDR3 DNA is TGTGCCAGCAGCTTAGCTAGCGGGAGGGCCGCCGAGCAGTACTTC.

The chain is built from TRBV9 and TRBJ2-5, with D tentatively TRBD1 or TRBD2 (5 bases each). The germline V and J ends were trimmed by 4 bases and 4 bases, with 17 bases remaining between them. Germline V gives CDR1 SGDLS, CDR2 YYNGEE. The CDR3 contains 15 residues. This CDR3 is CASSREGFWGETQYF. The CDR3 DNA sequence: TGTGCCAGCAGCCGAGAGGGGTTCTGGGGAGAGACCCAGTACTTC. Looking up the rest from reference TRBV9 and TRBJ2-5 gives the full variable domain: DSGVTQTPKHLITATGQRVTLRCSPRSGDLSVYWYQQSLDQGLQFLIQYYNGEERAKGNILERFSAQQFPDLHSELNLSSLELGDSALYFCASSREGFWGETQYFGPGTRLLVL.

This chain links TRBV28 with TRBJ1-5, with TRBD1 identical over 7 bases. This CDR3 has 15 amino acids. V trimming: 6 bases; J trimming: 5 bases; junction bases outside the gene matches: 10. The germline V gene encodes CDR1 MDHEN and CDR2 SYDVKM. CDR3 sequence: CASRTGVLGDQPQHF. The CDR3 region has the DNA TGTGCCAGCAGAACAGGGGTACTGGGGGATCAGCCCCAGCATTTT.

This clone appeared once. This chain joins TRBV19 and TRBJ2-2; maybe TRBD1 (6 bases). This CDR3 is built from 14 residues. Germline V gene sequence: CDR1 LNHDA, CDR2 SQIVND (reference sequence). V lost 6 bases, J lost 2 bases, and 10 bases lay in between. CDR3 bases: TGTGCCAGTAGGGGCAGGGGCAACACCGGGGAGCTGTTTTTT. Translated: CASRGRGNTGELFF.

V is TRBV18 and J is TRBJ2-1; the match to TRBD1 covers 9 bases. The CDR3 contains 15 residues. V lost 6 bases, J lost 6 bases, and 9 bases stayed unmatched. The germline gives CDR1 KGHSH, CDR2 LQKENI. CDR3: CASSPTGQGVNEQFF. CDR3 sequence (DNA): TGTGCCAGCTCGCCTACGGGACAGGGTGTCAATGAGCAGTTCTTC. Using reference TRBV18 and TRBJ2-1 for the parts outside the CDR3, the full variable domain is NAGVMQNPRHLVRRRGQEARLRCSPMKGHSHVYWYRQLPEEGLKFMVYLQKENIIDESGMPKERFSAEFPKEGPSILRIQQVVRGDSAAYFCASSPTGQGVNEQFFGPGTRLTVL.

The chain links TRBV18 to TRBJ2-7, with D possibly being TRBD1 or TRBD2 (5 bases each). Trimming removed 2 bases at V and 3 bases at J, with 14 bases between. The CDR3 consists of 15 residues. Germline assignment: CDR1 KGHSH and CDR2 LQKENI. The DNA of the CDR3 is TGTGCCAGCTCACCATCGAGAGGGGACCTCTACGAGCAGTACTTC. This sequence encodes CASSPSRGDLYEQYF.

The chain has TRBV7-2 and TRBJ2-5; D might be TRBD2 (6 bases). The CDR3 spans 15 residues. With 6 bases removed from V and 5 bases from J, the gap between germline ends came to 19 bases. Germline loops: CDR1 SGHTA, CDR2 FQGNSA. CDR3 protein: CASRYLGGPRETQYF. The CDR3 region has the DNA TGTGCCAGCAGATACTTGGGGGGACCCAGGGAGACCCAGTACTTC.

This clone was found once. The rearrangement uses TRBV2 and TRBJ2-7, with 7 bases fitting TRBD2. Germline trimming cut 6 bases from V and 0 bases from J; bases unmatched to any gene: 11. Germline V gene data show CDR1 as SNHLY and CDR2 as FYNNEI. This CDR3 has 16 amino acids. CDR3 in amino acids: CASSATLAAPSYEQYF. As DNA, the CDR3 is TGTGCCAGCAGCGCCACGCTAGCGGCTCCCTCCTACGAGCAGTACTTC.

The chain employs TRBV5-1 and TRBJ1-2, with D maybe TRBD1 (6 bases). The germline V gene has CDR1 SGHRS and CDR2 YFSETQ. The CDR3 has 16 amino acids. The V gene lost 2 bases and the J gene lost 4 bases, with 18 bases spanning the gap. Here the CDR3 reads CASSLIPAGDTYGYTF. CDR3 in DNA: TGCGCCAGCAGCTTAATCCCCGCGGGGGACACCTATGGCTACACCTTC.

The chain employs TRBV15 and TRBJ2-3; tentatively, D is TRBD2 (5 bases). Germline lookup yields CDR1 LNHNV and CDR2 YYDKDF (reference sequence). V was cut by 3 bases and J by 4 bases, with 14 bases left in between. This CDR3 spans 15 amino acids. CDR3 bases: TGTGCCACCAGCAGGGAAGACTATATCTCAGATACGCAGTATTTT. Translated, it gives CATSREDYISDTQYF.

This clone was observed a handful of times. The identical CDR3 is also encoded by other nucleotide sequences in the sample. This chain's CDR3 is CASSYGGAGEQYF. As DNA, the CDR3 is TGTGCCAGCAGTTACGGGGGCGCGGGGGAGCAGTACTTC. This sequence joins TRBV6-5 and TRBJ2-7; D is possibly TRBD1 or TRBD2 (6 bases each). The CDR3 is 13 amino acids. The germline CDR1 and CDR2 sequences are MNHEY and SVGAGI. V was clipped by 2 bases and J by 7 bases, with 12 bases between them.

The rearrangement joins TRBV28 to TRBJ1-2; D remains unclear. The germline V gene has CDR1 MDHEN and CDR2 SYDVKM. The CDR3 is made up of 12 amino acids. V dropped 2 bases and J dropped 8 bases, with 9 bases sitting between them. CDR3 in DNA: TGTGCCAGCAGTTTAGGGGTGGTAGGCTACACCTTC. It is translated as CASSLGVVGYTF.

This chain's CDR3 is CASSQDVPQGRHLYWANVLTF. For the CDR3, the DNA is TGTGCCAGCAGCCAAGATGTCCCACAGGGACGCCACTTGTACTGGGCCAACGTCCTGACTTTC. The chain links TRBV4-2 to TRBJ2-6, with D possibly being TRBD1 (6 bases). This CDR3 spans 21 amino acids. The germline gives CDR1 LGHNA, CDR2 YNFKEQ. Trimming stripped 0 bases from V and 5 bases from J, with 26 bases between.

This clone came up once. J is TRBJ1-3 and V is TRBV7-9, with D possibly matching TRBD1 (5 bases). The CDR3 length is 16 residues. V gave up 5 bases and J gave up 0 bases, with 14 bases separating them. Germline V CDR1 and CDR2: SEHNR, FQNEAQ (reference sequence). Here the CDR3 reads CASSPRGGNSGNTIYF. The CDR3 region has the DNA TGTGCCAGCAGCCCCCGGGGGGGAAACTCTGGAAACACCATATATTTT.

The V and J genes are TRBV9 and TRBJ2-7; 9 bases align to TRBD2. The CDR3 extends over 13 amino acids. Germline CDR1 reads SGDLS; CDR2 reads YYNGEE. Germline trimming cut 0 bases from V and 7 bases from J; bases unmatched to any gene: 2. CDR3 protein: CASSVDLAGEQYF. As DNA, the CDR3 is TGTGCCAGCAGCGTAGACCTAGCGGGGGAGCAGTACTTC. The full variable domain, with the rest looked up from reference TRBV9 and TRBJ2-7, is DSGVTQTPKHLITATGQRVTLRCSPRSGDLSVYWYQQSLDQGLQFLIQYYNGEERAKGNILERFSAQQFPDLHSELNLSSLELGDSALYFCASSVDLAGEQYFGPGTRLTVT.

The genes are TRBV28 and TRBJ2-1, with 7 nucleotides matching TRBD2. Germline CDR1 and CDR2: MDHEN and SYDVKM. V was clipped by 4 bases and J by 9 bases; unmatched bases: 12. The CDR3 has 15 residues. This CDR3 reads CASSYHPSTSTEQFF. In nucleotides, the CDR3 is TGTGCCAGCAGTTACCACCCATCGACTAGCACTGAGCAGTTCTTC.

The genes are TRBV4-2 and TRBJ2-1, with TRBD2 identical over 11 bases. Germline CDR1 LGHNA, CDR2 YNFKEQ. This CDR3 has 19 residues. Trimming at V came to 0 bases and at J to 9 bases, leaving 16 bases not matched to a gene. CDR3: CASSQDLVFSGRAGGEQFF. The CDR3 DNA reads as TGTGCCAGCAGCCAAGATCTGGTTTTTAGCGGGAGGGCCGGGGGTGAGCAGTTCTTC.

The table lists this clone with a few counts. This chain connects TRBV28 to TRBJ1-5; D not certain. Germline CDR1 and CDR2: MDHEN and SYDVKM. Deletions cut 2 bases from V and 3 bases from J, with 11 bases between. The CDR3 contains 15 residues. CDR3 protein: CASSLISGDNQPQHF. CDR3 bases: TGTGCCAGCAGTTTAATTAGTGGGGACAATCAGCCCCAGCATTTT.

The chain has TRBV7-6 and TRBJ1-2; TRBD1 aligns across 8 bases. This CDR3 is 15 amino acids long. Germline V gives CDR1 SGHVS, CDR2 FNYEAQ. J lost 4 bases, V lost 1 base, and 5 bases had no gene match. CDR3 nucleotide sequence: TGTGCCAGCAGCTTAGGGGGACAGGACTTCTATGGCTACACCTTC. This codes for CASSLGGQDFYGYTF.

The V and J genes are TRBV23-1 and TRBJ2-4; TRBD2 is a possible D gene (6 bases). TRBV23-1 is an ORF, and what it does is uncertain. The CDR3 spans 17 residues. V lost 2 bases to trimming and J lost 4 bases, with 18 bases between them. CDR3 in amino acids: CASSQSGGRPWKNIQYF. The CDR3 bases are TGCGCCAGCAGTCAAAGTGGTGGGAGGCCATGGAAAAACATTCAGTACTTC.

The chain has TRBV7-3 and TRBJ1-5, with 11 bases lining up with TRBD1. The germline V gene encodes CDR1 SGHTA and CDR2 FQGTGA. This CDR3 spans 17 amino acids. The V gene end was trimmed by 5 bases and the J gene end by 1 base; junction bases not matched to a gene: 7. Written as DNA, the CDR3 is TGTGCCAGCAGCCCGAAGGGACAGGGGGGAAGCAATCAGCCCCAGCATTTT. Translation gives CASSPKGQGGSNQPQHF. The full variable domain, completed using reference TRBV7-3 and TRBJ1-5, is GAGVSQTPSNKVTEKGKYVELRCDPISGHTALYWYRQSLGQGPEFLIYFQGTGAADDSGLPNDRFFAVRPEGSVSTLKIQRTERGDSAVYLCASSPKGQGGSNQPQHFGDGTRLSIL.

The V gene is TRBV19, the J gene TRBJ2-7; a possible D gene is TRBD1 (6 bases). Trimming took off 4 bases at V and 0 bases at J, with 13 bases between the two ends. Germline CDR1 is LNHDA and CDR2 is SQIVND (reference sequence). The CDR3 covers 15 residues. CDR3 DNA sequence: TGTGCCAGTAGTACGCGGACAGCAGGCTCCTACGAGCAGTACTTC. This translates into CASSTRTAGSYEQYF.

The chain has TRBV28 and TRBJ2-7; D perhaps matches TRBD2 (6 bases). This CDR3 spans 14 amino acids. Germline lookup yields CDR1 MDHEN and CDR2 SYDVKM. The ends were cut back, 4 bases at V and 0 bases at J, with 10 bases in the middle. CDR3 amino acids: CASSSRDSSYEQYF. CDR3 sequence (DNA): TGTGCCAGCAGTTCCCGGGACTCCTCCTACGAGCAGTACTTC.

This clone was observed at least ten times. This chain uses TRBV6-5 with TRBJ1-5; D perhaps matches TRBD1 (5 bases). Germline-derived CDR1 and CDR2 are MNHEY and SVGAGI. V was cut by 4 bases and J by 3 bases, with 10 bases left in between. There are 14 residues in the CDR3. The CDR3, as DNA: TGTGCCAGCAGTTGGGGACGGAACAATCAGCCCCAGCATTTT. Translated: CASSWGRNNQPQHF.

The chain is built from TRBV27 and TRBJ2-2; 7 bases are a match to TRBD1. The CDR3 is 14 amino acids. The J segment lost 6 bases and the V segment lost 8 bases, leaving 9 bases of the junction unmatched. Germline V gives CDR1 MNHEY, CDR2 SMNVEV (reference sequence). The DNA for the CDR3 is TGTGCCAGCCAGGGGACAGTTGGGTCCGGGGAGCTGTTTTTT. It yields the protein CASQGTVGSGELFF.

The chain has TRBV28 and TRBJ2-7; TRBD1 might be the D (6 bases). V was cut by 4 bases and J by 2 bases, with 15 bases left in between. The CDR3 is made up of 15 amino acids. Germline lookup yields CDR1 MDHEN and CDR2 SYDVKM. CDR3 amino acids: CASSSPRGGTYEQYF. CDR3 nucleotides: TGTGCCAGCAGTTCCCCCAGAGGGGGAACCTACGAGCAGTACTTC.

This chain links TRBV5-4 with TRBJ2-3, with 12 bases that match TRBD2. The CDR3 covers 17 residues. CDR1 SGHNT and CDR2 YYREEE come from the germline V gene (reference sequence). The trim removed 3 bases at V and 0 bases at J, leaving 5 bases unmatched. CDR3 sequence (DNA): TGTGCCAGCAGCTCTAGCGGGAGGGCCTCTAGCACAGATACGCAGTATTTT. Its translation is CASSSSGRASSTDTQYF.

The chain uses TRBV11-3 and TRBJ2-3, with a tentative D call TRBD1 (6 bases). CDR1 and CDR2 from the germline V gene are SGHNT and YENEEA. The V and J ends lost 5 bases and 6 bases respectively, with 12 bases between them. The CDR3 has 13 residues. CDR3 DNA: TGTGCCAGCAGCACCAACAGGGTGGATACGCAGTATTTT. Protein product: CASSTNRVDTQYF. The whole variable domain, remainder taken from reference TRBV11-3 and TRBJ2-3, is EAGVVQSPRYKIIEKKQPVAFWCNPISGHNTLYWYLQNLGQGPELLIRYENEEAVDDSQLPKDRFSAERLKGVDSTLKIQPAELGDSAVYLCASSTNRVDTQYFGPGTRLTVL.